These T cell receptor beta chains were read from a single sample in a study of blood T cell repertoires in COVID-19. The repertoire was sequenced with immunoSEQ multiplex PCR; TCRdb's copy has only in-frame clones and lacks some. The sample consists of about 300,000 clones, roughly 92% of them appearing once. Sequencing was done on a sample of peripheral blood. These receptors all stem from a woman in her thirties with COVID-19, enrolled during active disease. Each CDR3 is given with its conserved first and last residue. Each record gives: J gene, CDR3 length, V gene, D gene, clone size, CDR3 protein, CDR3 DNA. The D gene is left open where the match is weak. The size entry is marked missing in some rows and otherwise reads once, few, many or a size class.

TRBJ2-7	12	TRBV7-2	TRBD1	-	CASSLTGTEQYF	TGTGCCAGCAGCTTGACAGGGACCGAGCAGTACTTC
TRBJ1-2	11	TRBV19	-	-	CASSTFYGYTF	TGTGCCAGTAGTACATTTTATGGCTACACCTTC
TRBJ1-5	14	TRBV6-5	-	-	CASSPDRNNQPQHF	TGTGCCAGCAGCCCGGACAGAAACAATCAGCCCCAGCATTTT
TRBJ1-5	15	TRBV18	TRBD1	-	CASSQGTGRNQPQHF	TGTGCCAGCTCACAAGGGACAGGTCGCAATCAGCCCCAGCATTTT
TRBJ1-2	15	TRBV6-5	TRBD1	few	CASSITGTGVYGYTF	TGTGCCAGCAGTATCACCGGGACAGGGGTATATGGCTACACCTTC
TRBJ2-1	15	TRBV7-8	TRBD2	once	CASSPGLAGGNEQFF	TGTGCCAGCAGCCCGGGACTAGCGGGAGGGAATGAGCAGTTCTTC
TRBJ1-1	14	TRBV7-2	-	-	CASSLVRGPGEAFF	TGTGCCAGCAGCTTAGTTAGAGGGCCTGGGGAAGCTTTCTTT
TRBJ1-6	15	TRBV3-1/TRBV3-2	-	-	CASSQGEVLNSPLHF	TGTGCCAGCAGCCAAGGGGAGGTCTTGAATTCACCCCTCCACTTT
TRBJ1-1	15	TRBV9	-	-	CASSVVMDMNTEAFF	TGTGCCAGCAGCGTAGTGATGGACATGAACACTGAAGCTTTCTTT
TRBJ2-7	15	TRBV24-1	-	-	CATSDPAASSYEQYF	TGTGCCACCAGTGATCCGGCGGCGAGCTCCTACGAGCAGTACTTC
TRBJ1-1	15	TRBV27	-	-	CASRDTSQGYTEAFF	TGTGCCAGCAGAGATACCTCCCAGGGTTACACTGAAGCTTTCTTT
TRBJ1-6	14	TRBV6-4	-	-	CASSVRGEDSPLHF	TGTGCCAGCAGTGTACGAGGAGAGGATTCACCCCTCCACTTT
TRBJ1-2	14	TRBV5-4	-	-	CASSPDSYNYGYTF	TGTGCCAGCAGCCCCGACAGTTATAACTATGGCTACACCTTC
TRBJ1-1	15	TRBV11-2	-	-	CASSSDTGKNTEAFF	TGTGCCAGCAGCTCAGATACAGGGAAGAACACTGAAGCTTTCTTT
TRBJ2-2	17	TRBV3-1/TRBV3-2	TRBD1	few	CASSQDETGWNTGELFF	TGTGCCAGCAGCCAAGATGAGACAGGGTGGAACACCGGGGAGCTGTTTTTT
TRBJ2-2	12	TRBV30	TRBD1	-	CAWRQGAGELFF	TGTGCCTGGAGACAGGGGGCCGGGGAGCTGTTTTTT
TRBJ2-1	12	TRBV12-3/TRBV12-4	-	-	CASSLQANEQFF	TGTGCCAGCAGCCTACAGGCTAATGAGCAGTTCTTC
TRBJ2-1	18	TRBV7-2	-	-	CASSARGGLGWAGNEQFF	TGTGCCAGCAGCGCAAGAGGGGGTCTGGGCTGGGCAGGCAATGAGCAGTTCTTC
TRBJ2-7	14	TRBV18	-	-	CASSERDNSYEQYF	TGTGCCAGCTCAGAACGGGACAACTCCTACGAGCAGTACTTC
TRBJ1-1	14	TRBV7-2	-	once	CASSLGGPNTEAFF	TGTGCCAGCAGCTTAGGCGGGCCGAACACTGAAGCTTTCTTT
TRBJ2-1	14	TRBV7-3	-	-	CASSFGRDRREQFF	TGTGCCAGCAGCTTTGGGCGGGACCGCAGAGAGCAGTTCTTC
TRBJ2-7	13	TRBV30	TRBD2	-	CAWTFGLAEGQYF	TGTGCCTGGACCTTTGGACTAGCGGAGGGCCAGTACTTC
TRBJ2-3	13	TRBV24-1	-	few	CATSEGVTDTQYF	TGTGCCACCAGTGAAGGGGTCACAGATACGCAGTATTTT
TRBJ1-2	15	TRBV5-4	-	-	CASSLGREANYGYTF	TGTGCCAGCAGCTTGGGTAGGGAGGCTAACTATGGCTACACCTTC
TRBJ1-2	13	TRBV3-1/TRBV3-2	-	-	CASSQVDTYGYTF	TGTGCCAGCAGCCAAGTGGACACCTATGGCTACACCTTC
TRBJ2-5	15	TRBV2	-	-	CASSDHRVVQETQYF	TGTGCCAGCAGCGATCACAGGGTAGTGCAAGAGACCCAGTACTTC
TRBJ2-7	13	TRBV30	TRBD2	-	CAWTSSGRGEQYF	TGTGCCTGGACCAGTTCCGGGAGGGGCGAGCAGTACTTC
TRBJ1-5	13	TRBV29-1	-	-	CSVSGQFNQPQHF	TGCAGCGTCTCCGGACAGTTCAATCAGCCCCAGCATTTT
TRBJ2-7	15	TRBV2	TRBD2	-	CASSEASGTPYEQYF	TGTGCCAGCAGTGAGGCTAGCGGGACCCCTTACGAGCAGTACTTC